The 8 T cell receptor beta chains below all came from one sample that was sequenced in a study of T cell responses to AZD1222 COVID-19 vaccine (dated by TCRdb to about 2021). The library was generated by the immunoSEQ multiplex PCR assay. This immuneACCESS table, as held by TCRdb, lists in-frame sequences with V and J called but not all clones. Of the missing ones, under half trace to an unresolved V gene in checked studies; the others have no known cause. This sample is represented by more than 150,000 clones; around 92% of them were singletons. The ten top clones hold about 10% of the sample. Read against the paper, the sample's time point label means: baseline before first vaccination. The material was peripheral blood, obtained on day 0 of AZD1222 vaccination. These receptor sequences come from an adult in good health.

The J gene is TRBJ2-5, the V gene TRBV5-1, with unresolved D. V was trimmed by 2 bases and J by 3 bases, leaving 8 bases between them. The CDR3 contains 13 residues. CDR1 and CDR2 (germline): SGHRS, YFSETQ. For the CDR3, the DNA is TGCGCCAGCAGCTTTACACAGAAAGAGACCCAGTACTTC. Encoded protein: CASSFTQKETQYF.

Here the CDR3 reads CATSRAASGDEQFF. Written as DNA, the CDR3 is TGTGCCACCAGCAGAGCGGCTAGCGGAGATGAGCAGTTCTTC. The chain couples TRBV15 to TRBJ2-1; 7 bases map to TRBD2. This CDR3 is built from 14 residues. The junction had 5 bases not matched to a gene; V was cut back by 1 base and J by 8 bases. Germline V gives CDR1 LNHNV, CDR2 YYDKDF (reference sequence).

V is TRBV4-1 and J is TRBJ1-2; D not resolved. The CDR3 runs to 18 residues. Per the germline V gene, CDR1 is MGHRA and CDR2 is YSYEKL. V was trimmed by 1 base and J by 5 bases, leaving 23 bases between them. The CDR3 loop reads CASSQVFQKGRGRYGYTF. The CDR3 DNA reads TGCGCCAGCAGCCAAGTTTTCCAGAAGGGCCGGGGTCGGTATGGCTACACCTTC.

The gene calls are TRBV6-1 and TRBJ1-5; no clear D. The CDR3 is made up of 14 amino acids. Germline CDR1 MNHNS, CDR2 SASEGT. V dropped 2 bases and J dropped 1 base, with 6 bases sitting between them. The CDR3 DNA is TGTGCCAGCAGTGAAATTTTCAGCAATCAGCCCCAGCATTTT. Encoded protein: CASSEIFSNQPQHF.

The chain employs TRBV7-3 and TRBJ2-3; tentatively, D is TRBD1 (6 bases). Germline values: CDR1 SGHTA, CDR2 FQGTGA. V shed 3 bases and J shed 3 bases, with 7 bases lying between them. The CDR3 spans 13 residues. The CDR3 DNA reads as TGTGCCAGCAGCTTCACAGGGACAGATACGCAGTATTTT. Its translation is CASSFTGTDTQYF.

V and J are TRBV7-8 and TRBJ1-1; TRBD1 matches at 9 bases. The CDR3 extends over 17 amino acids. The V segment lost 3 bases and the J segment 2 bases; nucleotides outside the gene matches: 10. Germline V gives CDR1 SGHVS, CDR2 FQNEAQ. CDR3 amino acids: CASSFLVGTGSNTEAFF. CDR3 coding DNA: TGTGCCAGCAGCTTCTTGGTGGGGACAGGGAGTAACACTGAAGCTTTCTTT. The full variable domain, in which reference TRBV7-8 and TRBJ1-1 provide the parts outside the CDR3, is GAGVSQSPRYKVAKRGQDVALRCDPISGHVSLFWYQQALGQGPEFLTYFQNEAQLDKSGLPSDRFFAERPEGSVSTLKIQRTQQEDSAVYLCASSFLVGTGSNTEAFFGQGTRLTVV.

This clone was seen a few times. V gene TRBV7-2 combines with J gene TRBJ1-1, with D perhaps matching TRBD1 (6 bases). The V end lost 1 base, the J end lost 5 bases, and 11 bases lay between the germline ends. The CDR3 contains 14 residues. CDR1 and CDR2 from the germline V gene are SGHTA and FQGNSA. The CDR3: CASSLGAQGTEAFF. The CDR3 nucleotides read TGTGCCAGCAGCTTAGGGGCCCAGGGGACTGAAGCTTTCTTT.

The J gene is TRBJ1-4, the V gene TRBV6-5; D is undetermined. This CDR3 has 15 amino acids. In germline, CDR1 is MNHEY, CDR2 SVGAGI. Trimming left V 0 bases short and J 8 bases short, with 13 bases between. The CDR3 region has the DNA TGTGCCAGCAGTTACTCGGTGGTGGGCGGCGAAAAACTGTTTTTT. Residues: CASSYSVVGGEKLFF.